This T cell receptor (beta chain) was found in a study of T cells in Graves' hyperthyroidism and ophthalmopathy. Study background: Peripheral blood was secured at the point of initial diagnosis, before any treatment. General study points: In blood, most of the thyroid clonotypes expanded above 0.001 were also present.

Germline CDR1 is SGHRS and CDR2 is YFSETQ. The CDR3 contains 14 residues. V was trimmed by 7 bases and J by 4 bases, leaving 14 bases between them. Regions amplified from RNA transcripts were the TCR beta CDR3 regions. RT-PCR in the first round (using the HTBI primer set) targeted the TCR CDR3. TCRdb re-called the multiplex PCR reads through MiXCR, storing one row per CDR3 protein. The sample gives a few hundred thousand distinct CDR3 sequences, about a sixth of which show up once; roughly 3% is in the top ten. This clonotype was seen repeatedly, ten times or more. Its specificity is unknown. The cohort's ophthalmopathy patients, a group with duration under 3 months, had a Clinical Activity Score of at least 3 and a NOSPECS grade of at least 4. Orbital computed tomography, thyroid ultrasound, serum thyroxine and TRAb, and clinical symptoms together informed the diagnoses.

The sequencing sample was made of blood. This TCR was sampled from a woman in her 40s with Graves' ophthalmopathy. This rearrangement joins TRBV5-1 to TRBJ1-4; D is possibly TRBD1 (5 bases). The CDR3 loop is CASSARGDNEKLFF. The CDR3 nucleotides read TGCGCCAGCTCGGCGCGGGGGGATAATGAAAAACTGTTTTTT.